The sequence of this T cell receptor (beta chain) was determined in a study of T cell responses to AZD1222 COVID-19 vaccine. Germline lookup yields CDR1 KGHSH and CDR2 LQKENI. The CDR3 is 13 residues long. V lost 5 bases and J lost 9, with 14 bases in between. Second doses at about 4 or about 12 weeks were pooled. Method: immunoSEQ multiplex PCR; TCRdb's copy keeps in-frame clones and lacks some. The sample shows about 150,000 clones, over 70% of them seen only once. General study findings and limits: Most donors were white British, females outnumbered males, and clonal diversity was possibly underestimated. Close to half of spike-specific TCRs reportedly recognize unmutated variant regions.

In regard to this clone: Its antigen is unidentified.

Sequencing used peripheral blood, obtained 28 days after the second AZD1222 dose. This chain connects TRBV18 to TRBJ2-1; tentative D call: TRBD2 (5 bases). The receptor's source is an adult who received the AZD1222 COVID-19 vaccine. CDR3 protein: CASSSVSGAEQFF. The CDR3 DNA reads as TGTGCCAGCTCATCCGTGAGCGGCGCTGAGCAGTTCTTC.